The 21 T cell receptor beta chains presented below share a single source sample, sequenced in a study of blood T cell repertoires in COVID-19 (dated by TCRdb to the early 2020s). The method behind the library was the immunoSEQ multiplex PCR assay. Drawn from immuneACCESS, this table holds only the in-frame rearrangements with V and J called that TCRdb kept. Clones are partly lost; checked studies trace under half to an unresolved V gene and leave the rest unexplained. This sample comprises tens of thousands of clones, about 89% of them detected only once. Jointly, the top ten make up over 4% of the sample. Sequencing was performed on peripheral blood. The receptors here all came from a human donor in a cohort sampled during active COVID-19.

The chain employs TRBV2 and TRBJ2-5, with TRBD2 as a possible D gene (7 bases). V lost 7 bases and J 7 bases, leaving 25 bases between the germline ends. This CDR3 spans 16 amino acids. The germline V gene encodes CDR1 SNHLY and CDR2 FYNNEI. CDR3: CASTGGTGRGPRTQYF. DNA of the CDR3: TGTGCCAGCACGGGGGGTACAGGGAGGGGACCGCGGACCCAGTACTTC.

CDR3 sequence (DNA): TGTGCCAGCAGCTTAGCCTCAGATACGCAGTATTTT. Its translation is CASSLASDTQYF. This chain links TRBV11-2 with TRBJ2-3; unclear D gene. The CDR3 extends over 12 amino acids. Trimming removed 1 base at V and 4 bases at J, with 3 bases between. The germline CDR1 and CDR2 sequences are SGHAT and FQNNGV.

The chain combines TRBV7-2 with TRBJ2-5, with 13 bases aligning to TRBD2. Unmatched junction bases numbered 6, after V lost 3 bases and J lost 5 bases. In germline, CDR1 is SGHTA, CDR2 FQGNSA. The CDR3 has 16 residues. The CDR3: CASSFRLAGGWETQYF. The CDR3 DNA is TGTGCCAGCAGCTTCCGACTAGCGGGAGGCTGGGAGACCCAGTACTTC.

This sequence joins TRBV2 and TRBJ2-7; 11 nucleotides line up with TRBD2. CDR1 is SNHLY and CDR2 is FYNNEI in the germline V gene. The length of the CDR3 is 14 residues. The junction had 6 bases not matched to a gene; V was cut back by 7 bases and J by 4 bases. The CDR3 DNA is TGTGCCAGCATGGCATCTAGCGGGGGGTACGAGCAGTACTTC. It specifies CASMASSGGYEQYF.

The V call is TRBV28, the J call TRBJ2-5; D is perhaps TRBD2 (6 bases). The V end lost 5 bases, the J end lost 2 bases, and 9 bases lay between the germline ends. CDR1 is MDHEN, CDR2 SYDVKM, per germline. The CDR3 length is 13 residues. The DNA of the CDR3 is TGTGCCAGCAGTGGGGGACTTCAAGAGACCCAGTACTTC. Its protein product is CASSGGLQETQYF.

V and J are TRBV19 and TRBJ1-3, with 8 bases aligning to TRBD1. Germline assignment: CDR1 LNHDA and CDR2 SQIVND (reference sequence). V lost 6 bases to trimming and J lost 0 bases; unmatched junction nucleotides: 10. This CDR3 contains 17 residues. CDR3 residues: CASRGTGEVTSGNTIYF. DNA for the CDR3: TGTGCCAGTAGGGGGACAGGCGAAGTCACCTCTGGAAACACCATATATTTT.

This clone was detected once. The rearrangement uses TRBV24-1 and TRBJ2-1; TRBD2 matches at 11 bases. Germline V gene sequence: CDR1 KGHDR, CDR2 SFDVKD. V trimming: 5 bases; J trimming: 8 bases; junction bases outside the gene matches: 10. The CDR3 is made up of 16 amino acids. The CDR3 DNA sequence: TGTGCCACCAGTGGGGGACTAGCGGACCGTCTGCATGAGCAGTTCTTC. Amino acid sequence: CATSGGLADRLHEQFF.

The table lists this clone with a few counts. This chain joins TRBV7-2 and TRBJ2-3; 7 bases align to TRBD2. After removal of 5 bases from V and 3 bases from J, the junction contained 17 bases not matched to a gene. Germline V gene lookup returns CDR1 SGHTA and CDR2 FQGNSA. The CDR3 is made up of 18 amino acids. The CDR3 DNA is TGTGCCAGCAGCCTCCCAGGCGGGTGGGGCGGGGGAACAGATACGCAGTATTTT. Protein: CASSLPGGWGGGTDTQYF.

The gene calls are TRBV7-2 and TRBJ1-1, with 8 bases identical to TRBD1. Trimming cost V 1 base and J 6 bases; bases outside gene matches: 7. CDR3 length: 15 residues. Looked up from germline, CDR1 is SGHTA and CDR2 is FQGNSA. This CDR3 reads CASSLGVRGRSEAFF. DNA for the CDR3: TGTGCCAGCAGCTTAGGGGTCAGGGGGCGATCTGAAGCTTTCTTT.

The chain couples TRBV25-1 to TRBJ2-3; 13 bases map to TRBD2. The CDR3 is made up of 18 amino acids. The germline CDR1 and CDR2 sequences are MGHDK and SYGVNS. The ends lost 4 bases at V and 2 bases at J; junction bases unmatched: 9. Here the CDR3 DNA reads TGTGCCAGCAGTGGCCCGGGACTAGCGGGGCGCTTCACAGATACGCAGTATTTT. Encoded protein: CASSGPGLAGRFTDTQYF.

The chain couples TRBV10-1 to TRBJ2-1; TRBD2 aligns across 14 bases. The CDR3 is 16 amino acids. The V segment lost 6 bases and the J segment 8 bases; nucleotides outside the gene matches: 9. CDR1 is WNHNN, CDR2 SYGVQD, per germline (reference sequence). This CDR3 reads CASSPGLAGGGDEQFF. In DNA form, the CDR3 reads TGCGCCAGCAGCCCCGGACTAGCGGGAGGTGGCGATGAGCAGTTCTTC.

The CDR3 DNA sequence: TGTGCCAGCAGCCGACAGGGGACTAACACAGATACGCAGTATTTT. As protein: CASSRQGTNTDTQYF. V gene TRBV5-5 combines with J gene TRBJ2-3; a weak D match, TRBD1 (8 bases). Germline CDR1 reads SGHKS; CDR2 reads YYEKEE (reference sequence). With 4 bases removed from V and 2 bases from J, the gap between germline ends came to 14 bases. This CDR3 has 15 amino acids. Filled out from reference TRBV5-5 and TRBJ2-3, the complete variable domain reads DAGVTQSPTHLIKTRGQQVTLRCSPISGHKSVSWYQQVLGQGPQFIFQYYEKEERGRGNFPDRFSARQFPNYSSELNVNALLLGDSALYLCASSRQGTNTDTQYFGPGTRLTVL.

This clone was detected a few times. The chain couples TRBV5-1 to TRBJ1-5, with D possibly being TRBD1 (6 bases). CDR1 is SGHRS and CDR2 is YFSETQ in the germline V gene. Trimming shortened V by 4 bases and J by 5 bases, and 10 bases separated the two germline ends. The CDR3 has 13 residues. The CDR3 region has the DNA TGCGCCAGCAGCCTGGACAGAGATCAGCCCCAGCATTTT. As protein: CASSLDRDQPQHF.

The rearrangement joins TRBV5-1 to TRBJ2-1; tentative D call: TRBD1 (8 bases). This CDR3 has 15 residues. CDR1 and CDR2 (germline): SGHRS, YFSETQ. The ends were cut back, 0 bases at V and 3 bases at J, with 10 bases in the middle. The DNA for the CDR3 is TGCGCCAGCAGCTTGGACAGGGGGGGCTACAATGAGCAGTTCTTC. Protein product: CASSLDRGGYNEQFF.

This sequence joins TRBV18 and TRBJ2-7; D is possibly TRBD1 (5 bases). V dropped 4 bases and J dropped 2 bases, with 12 bases sitting between them. From germline, CDR1 is KGHSH and CDR2 LQKENI. The CDR3 spans 14 residues. CDR3 amino acids: CASSRSRQTYEQYF. The CDR3 region has the DNA TGTGCCAGCTCACGGAGCAGACAGACCTACGAGCAGTACTTC.

The V call is TRBV7-2, the J call TRBJ2-3; TRBD2 matches 11 bases. CDR3 length equals 18 residues. CDR1 and CDR2 (germline): SGHTA, FQGNSA. The trim removed 5 bases at V and 2 bases at J, leaving 12 bases unmatched. The CDR3 protein is CASSPVLAGGPSTDTQYF. CDR3 in DNA: TGTGCCAGCAGCCCTGTATTAGCGGGAGGGCCCTCCACAGATACGCAGTATTTT.

The chain joins TRBV9 to TRBJ2-5, with TRBD2 matching over 7 bases. The V gene's germline CDR1 is SGDLS and CDR2 YYNGEE. CDR3 length: 15 amino acids. V dropped 2 bases and J dropped 6; count of bases not matched to a gene: 10. This CDR3 reads CASSVTGLPGKTQYF. For the CDR3, the DNA is TGTGCCAGCAGCGTTACGGGACTACCTGGGAAGACCCAGTACTTC.

The chain employs TRBV18 and TRBJ2-5, with D unresolved. Trimming left V 0 bases short and J 5 bases short, with 7 bases between. The CDR3 runs 13 residues. Per the germline V gene, CDR1 is KGHSH and CDR2 is LQKENI. The CDR3 region has the DNA TGTGCCAGCTCACCACCGACTGGTGAGACCCAGTACTTC. Protein product: CASSPPTGETQYF.

This clone showed up just once. The chain is built from TRBV19 and TRBJ2-7, with D tentatively TRBD2 (5 bases). This CDR3 is 13 amino acids long. Germline V gene data show CDR1 as LNHDA and CDR2 as SQIVND (reference sequence). Trimming removed 5 bases from V and 0 bases from J, with 8 bases in between. The DNA of the CDR3 is TGTGCCAGTAGTGAGCGGCGCTCCTACGAGCAGTACTTC. It is translated as CASSERRSYEQYF.

The chain recombines TRBV6-2 or TRBV6-3 with TRBJ2-1, with TRBD2 matching 13 bases. CDR3 length equals 16 residues. Looked up from germline, CDR1 is MNHEY and CDR2 is SVGEGT. V lost 8 bases, J lost 4 bases, and 8 bases stayed unmatched. The CDR3 here is CASCSLGLAGYNEQFF. The CDR3 region has the DNA TGTGCCAGCTGTTCTTTGGGACTAGCGGGGTACAATGAGCAGTTCTTC.

CDR3 loop: CATSSGGRAVGELFF. The CDR3 DNA reads TGTGCCACCAGCTCGGGCGGGAGGGCGGTCGGGGAGCTGTTTTTT. This chain joins TRBV15 and TRBJ2-2, with 9 bases aligning to TRBD2. V shed 5 bases, J shed 7 bases, and the junction held 8 bases outside the gene matches. The CDR3 length is 15 residues. Germline V gene data show CDR1 as LNHNV and CDR2 as YYDKDF (reference sequence).